Below, one T cell receptor (beta chain) is given with its context. Its matching antigen is unknown. CDR1 and CDR2 (germline): MNHEY, SVGAGI. The CDR3 contains 15 residues. V shed 2 bases, J shed 10 bases, and the junction held 7 bases outside the gene matches. The sample originates from a study of brain T cells in children with intractable seizures. Study observations and caveats: HCMV serostatus was not known, and viral specificity came from CDR3 similarity only. Pre-surgery blood may have been undersampled, hiding some clones.

Data came from immunoSEQ multiplex PCR; TCRdb stores just in-frame clones and leaves some out. The table records 65,000 to 85,000 clones, under 95% of them present only once. Surgery cases with the highest brain T cell transcript signatures were chosen for sequencing. Patients received at least one anti-epileptic drug before surgery. The chain uses TRBV6-5 and TRBJ1-6; 8 positions match TRBD1. The receptor was isolated from a boy in the first two years of life with tuberous sclerosis and intractable seizures. The material sequenced was peripheral blood, taken at surgery. CDR3 protein: CASSYTGQGGSPLHF. DNA for the CDR3: TGTGCCAGCAGTTACACCGGACAGGGCGGATCACCCCTCCACTTT.